The 21 T cell receptor beta chains below come from one sample, sequenced in a study of shared T cell receptors in the human thymus (dated by TCRdb to about 2021). Libraries were constructed by the immunoSEQ multiplex PCR assay. The table was pulled from immuneACCESS by TCRdb, which kept in-frame rearrangements only. Such tables lose some clones; where checked, under half of the loss comes from unresolved V genes, and the rest has no known cause. Recorded for this sample are approximately 760,000 clones; approximately 85% of them occurred a single time. The top ten clones comprise under 0.012% of the sample. The same data also contributed to another study, on human thymus T cells.

The sample comprised thymocytes. The receptor source for this set is a girl under three years old with a congenital heart defect. Donor details come from another sample of the same person, matched by shared clones.

V gene TRBV5-4 combines with J gene TRBJ2-5; D is unresolved. Germline loops: CDR1 SGHNT, CDR2 YYREEE (reference sequence). V dropped 0 bases and J dropped 2 bases, with 8 bases sitting between them. This CDR3 is built from 14 residues. The CDR3 coding sequence is TGTGCCAGCAGCTTGGCCCAGGCACAAGAGACCCAGTACTTC. This translates into CASSLAQAQETQYF.

The V gene is TRBV10-2, the J gene TRBJ1-1; the D gene is possibly TRBD1 (5 bases). The CDR3 contains 16 residues. V shed 4 bases and J shed 1 base, with 16 bases lying between them. The germline gives CDR1 WSHSY, CDR2 SAAADI. CDR3 protein: CASSGDSRCENTEAFF. The CDR3 coding sequence is TGCGCCAGCAGTGGAGACAGTCGTTGTGAGAACACTGAAGCTTTCTTT.

This chain joins TRBV10-3 and TRBJ1-4; TRBD1 matches 9 bases. V was clipped by 6 bases and J by 7 bases; unmatched bases: 12. Germline loops: CDR1 ENHRY, CDR2 SYGVKD. This CDR3 spans 16 amino acids. The CDR3 is CAISQSTGGEGEKLFF. In DNA, the CDR3 is TGTGCCATCAGCCAGAGTACAGGGGGCGAGGGTGAAAAACTGTTTTTT.

This chain links TRBV6-4 with TRBJ2-3; 11 bases are shared with TRBD2. The CDR3 extends over 18 amino acids. The junction had 8 bases not matched to a gene; V was cut back by 3 bases and J by 0 bases. The germline V gene has CDR1 MRHNA and CDR2 SNTAGT. This chain's CDR3 is CASSERASGGLSTDTQYF. CDR3 nucleotides: TGTGCCAGCAGTGAAAGGGCTAGCGGGGGGCTTAGCACAGATACGCAGTATTTT.

This clone has more than one count but fewer than ten. The chain carries TRBV2 and TRBJ2-5, with D maybe TRBD1 (6 bases). V was clipped by 7 bases and J by 0 bases, with 12 bases between them. Germline-derived CDR1 and CDR2 are SNHLY and FYNNEI. This CDR3 comprises 14 residues. The CDR3 loop is CASNRQDHQETQYF. In nucleotides, the CDR3 is TGTGCCAGCAATCGACAGGACCACCAAGAGACCCAGTACTTC. The entire variable domain, with the rest obtained from reference TRBV2 and TRBJ2-5, is as follows: EPEVTQTPSHQVTQMGQEVILRCVPISNHLYFYWYRQILGQKVEFLVSFYNNEISEKSEIFDDQFSVERPDGSNFTLKIRSTKLEDSAMYFCASNRQDHQETQYFGPGTRLLVL.

The rearrangement links TRBV12-5 to TRBJ1-3; TRBD1 aligns across 7 bases. The V and J ends lost 0 bases and 4 bases, in that order; junction bases with no gene match: 6. Germline lookup yields CDR1 LGHNT and CDR2 FRNRAP. This CDR3 is built from 16 residues. CDR3 region: CASGLVDRVRGNTIYF. The CDR3 nucleotides are TGTGCTAGTGGTTTGGTAGACAGGGTAAGGGGAAACACCATATATTTT. Together with reference TRBV12-5 and TRBJ1-3, the CDR3 gives the full variable domain: DARVTQTPRHKVTEMGQEVTMRCQPILGHNTVFWYRQTMMQGLELLAYFRNRAPLDDSGMPKDRFSAEMPDATLATLKIQPSEPRDSAVYFCASGLVDRVRGNTIYFGEGSWLTVV.

The rearrangement links TRBV27 to TRBJ1-2; D perhaps matches TRBD1 (5 bases). The CDR3 runs 16 residues. CDR1 is MNHEY and CDR2 is SMNVEV in the germline V gene (reference sequence). V was pared by 6 bases and J by 2 bases, with 19 bases between. For the CDR3, the DNA is TGTGCCAGCAGCCTAAGAGGTGGGGGGTCGAACTATGGCTACACCTTC. Protein product: CASSLRGGGSNYGYTF.

The V call is TRBV27, the J call TRBJ1-4; 7 nucleotides line up with TRBD1. CDR1 and CDR2 (germline): MNHEY, SMNVEV (reference sequence). V trimming: 4 bases; J trimming: 2 bases; junction bases outside the gene matches: 7. The CDR3 totals 16 residues. This chain's CDR3 is CASSSKTQGTNEKLFF. CDR3 bases: TGTGCCAGCAGTTCGAAAACACAGGGGACTAATGAAAAACTGTTTTTT. The whole variable domain, filled in from reference TRBV27 and TRBJ1-4, reads EAQVTQNPRYLITVTGKKLTVTCSQNMNHEYMSWYRQDPGLGLRQIYYSMNVEVTDKGDVPEGYKVSRKEKRNFPLILESPSPNQTSLYFCASSSKTQGTNEKLFFGSGTQLSVL.

This sequence joins TRBV14 and TRBJ1-4; TRBD1 is a possible D gene (6 bases). V was cut by 4 bases and J by 10 bases, with 22 bases left in between. Germline values: CDR1 SGHDN, CDR2 FVKESK. The CDR3 sequence is 16 residues long. CDR3 sequence (DNA): TGTGCCAGCAGCCCCCGAGGGGGTTCAGGGTTTGTAAAACTGTTTTTT. Encoded protein: CASSPRGGSGFVKLFF.

The chain has TRBV23-1 and TRBJ2-4, with D possibly matching TRBD1 (6 bases). TRBV23-1 has ORF status, its function being uncertain. Trimming pared 3 bases from V and 3 bases from J, leaving 12 bases between. There are 15 residues in the CDR3. The CDR3 nucleotides read TGCGCCAGCAGTCACAGGACAGTGAGCAAAAACATTCAGTACTTC. This gives the protein CASSHRTVSKNIQYF.

This clone was observed a few times. The chain joins TRBV27 to TRBJ1-1, with D maybe TRBD1 (6 bases). Germline CDR1 and CDR2: MNHEY and SMNVEV (reference sequence). This CDR3 has 15 amino acids. Trimming stripped 7 bases from V and 5 bases from J, with 20 bases between. CDR3 sequence (DNA): TGTGCCAGCACAAGGGGGATAGGGGCGAGTACTGAAGCTTTCTTT. Translation gives CASTRGIGASTEAFF.

CDR3 region: CASSLGPGGAFF. The CDR3 nucleotides read TGTGCCAGCAGCTTAGGGCCCGGGGGAGCTTTCTTT. The chain links TRBV5-4 to TRBJ1-1, with D possibly TRBD1 on 5 matching bases. Germline CDR1 reads SGHNT; CDR2 reads YYREEE (reference sequence). Trimming shortened V by 2 bases and J by 10 bases, and 12 bases separated the two germline ends. The CDR3 sequence is 12 residues long.

The genes are TRBV9 and TRBJ1-2; D perhaps matches TRBD1 (6 bases). The V end was cut by 3 bases, the J end by 6 bases, with 18 bases between. CDR1 SGDLS and CDR2 YYNGEE come from the germline V gene. This CDR3 contains 15 residues. As DNA, the CDR3 is TGTGCCAGCAGCGCCCTGACAGAAAGGGGGAATGGCTACACCTTC. The encoded protein is CASSALTERGNGYTF. Supplemented by reference TRBV9 and TRBJ1-2, the full variable domain reads DSGVTQTPKHLITATGQRVTLRCSPRSGDLSVYWYQQSLDQGLQFLIQYYNGEERAKGNILERFSAQQFPDLHSELNLSSLELGDSALYFCASSALTERGNGYTFGSGTRLTVV.

This clone was seen a single time. Written as DNA, the CDR3 is TGTGCCAGCAGTTTCAGTCGGGGAGCTAACTATGGCTACACCTTC. Protein product: CASSFSRGANYGYTF. This sequence joins TRBV27 and TRBJ1-2; D call uncertain. This CDR3 has 15 residues. Germline V gene sequence: CDR1 MNHEY, CDR2 SMNVEV (reference sequence). V gave up 3 bases and J gave up 0 bases, with 11 bases separating them.

The chain combines TRBV4-3 with TRBJ2-3, with D perhaps TRBD1 (6 bases). The CDR3 sequence is 16 residues long. The germline V and J ends were trimmed by 2 bases and 3 bases, with 15 bases remaining between them. Germline V gives CDR1 LGHNA, CDR2 YSLEER. CDR3 residues: CASSQTRQDPTDTQYF. The CDR3 coding sequence is TGCGCCAGCAGCCAAACACGACAGGACCCTACAGATACGCAGTATTTT.

V usage is TRBV28 and J usage is TRBJ2-2; TRBD2 might be the D (6 bases). The germline gives CDR1 MDHEN, CDR2 SYDVKM. Trimming stripped 6 bases from V and 0 bases from J, with 11 bases between. The CDR3 has 15 amino acids. CDR3 loop: CASREGGTNTGELFF. CDR3 DNA: TGTGCCAGCAGGGAGGGCGGAACGAACACCGGGGAGCTGTTTTTT.

The chain recombines TRBV14 with TRBJ1-2; 7 nucleotides match TRBD1. Germline CDR1 reads SGHDN; CDR2 reads FVKESK. The length of the CDR3 is 20 residues. V was pared by 0 bases and J by 3 bases, with 19 bases of the junction left unmatched. The CDR3 loop is CASSQDPHIRDSPSHYGYTF. The CDR3 DNA follows: TGTGCCAGCAGCCAAGATCCCCATATCCGGGACAGTCCTTCCCACTATGGCTACACCTTC. Full variable domain (missing parts from reference TRBV14 and TRBJ1-2): EAGVTQFPSHSVIEKGQTVTLRCDPISGHDNLYWYRRVMGKEIKFLLHFVKESKQDESGMPNNRFLAERTGGTYSTLKVQPAELEDSGVYFCASSQDPHIRDSPSHYGYTFGSGTRLTVV.

This chain links TRBV19 with TRBJ2-1; 11 bases align to TRBD2. The junction had 4 bases not matched to a gene; V was cut back by 1 base and J by 2 bases. The V gene's germline CDR1 is LNHDA and CDR2 SQIVND (reference sequence). CDR3 length equals 17 residues. As DNA, the CDR3 is TGTGCCAGTAGTATAGGCTCTAGCGGGGGGCCCTACAATGAGCAGTTCTTC. Translated, it gives CASSIGSSGGPYNEQFF.

V is TRBV18 and J is TRBJ2-3; no firm D call. From germline, CDR1 is KGHSH and CDR2 LQKENI. This CDR3 contains 13 residues. Between the trimmed V and J ends, which lost 11 bases and 2 bases, there was a span of 14 bases. CDR3 in DNA: TGTGCCCGATGGCTCACCACCACAGATACGCAGTATTTT. Its protein product is CARWLTTTDTQYF.

This chain connects TRBV7-8 to TRBJ1-3; 8 positions match TRBD1. The V gene end was trimmed by 4 bases and the J gene end by 6 bases; junction bases not matched to a gene: 8. There are 15 residues in the CDR3. CDR1 and CDR2 (germline): SGHVS, FQNEAQ. The CDR3 DNA is TGTGCCAGCAGCTACCGGGACAGGACAATAAACACCATATATTTT. Amino acid sequence: CASSYRDRTINTIYF. Filled out from reference TRBV7-8 and TRBJ1-3, the complete variable domain reads GAGVSQSPRYKVAKRGQDVALRCDPISGHVSLFWYQQALGQGPEFLTYFQNEAQLDKSGLPSDRFFAERPEGSVSTLKIQRTQQEDSAVYLCASSYRDRTINTIYFGEGSWLTVV.

J is TRBJ2-3 and V is TRBV7-3; TRBD2 aligns across 13 bases. From germline, CDR1 is SGHTA and CDR2 FQGTGA. Unmatched junction bases numbered 11, after V lost 5 bases and J lost 0 bases. The CDR3 contains 19 residues. The CDR3 sequence: CASSRTSGGKFASTDTQYF. The CDR3 DNA sequence: TGTGCCAGCAGCAGGACTAGCGGGGGAAAATTCGCAAGCACAGATACGCAGTATTTT.